These 13 T cell receptor beta chains came from one sample sequenced in a study of blood T cell repertoires in COVID-19 (TCRdb year 2020). Library generation was performed with the immunoSEQ multiplex PCR assay. TCRdb re-hosts the immuneACCESS table, in-frame sequences only. Its copies lack some clones; in the studies checked, an unresolved V gene accounts for under half of them, and the cause for the rest is not known. The sample contains more than 85,000 clones, under 80% of them found a single time. The ten largest clones take up less than 20% of the sample. Sequencing was carried out using peripheral blood. These receptors all come from a woman between 65 and 79 years old with acute or convalescent COVID-19.

This rearrangement joins TRBV7-2 to TRBJ1-3; D gene unclear. Germline loops: CDR1 SGHTA, CDR2 FQGNSA. The CDR3 length is 17 residues. V dropped 1 base and J dropped 0 bases, with 13 bases sitting between them. The CDR3 sequence is CASSLGAPMSSGNTIYF. CDR3 coding DNA: TGTGCCAGCAGCTTAGGGGCCCCTATGAGCTCTGGAAACACCATATATTTT.

The chain recombines TRBV7-2 with TRBJ2-3; 8 nucleotides line up with TRBD1. The germline V gene encodes CDR1 SGHTA and CDR2 FQGNSA. This CDR3 region has 15 residues. The J segment lost 2 bases and the V segment lost 5 bases, leaving 6 bases of the junction unmatched. The CDR3 bases are TGTGCCAGCAGCGCAGCAGGGGGCTTCACAGATACGCAGTATTTT. Encoded protein: CASSAAGGFTDTQYF.

For this clone: One junction end does not reproduce the germline sequence, and a read error may be involved. The chain joins TRBV5-6 to TRBJ2-5; weak D call: TRBD1 (6 bases). The length of the CDR3 is 13 residues. Germline CDR1 SGHDT, CDR2 YYEEEE. CDR3 sequence: CASRPQGQVTQYF. The CDR3 DNA reads as TGTGCCAGCAGACCGCAGGGGCAAGTGACCCAGTACTTC.

The chain is built from TRBV3-1 (or the pseudogene TRBV3-2) and TRBJ1-4, with 7 nucleotides matching TRBD1. Trimming cost V 2 bases and J 0 bases; bases outside gene matches: 6. The V gene's germline CDR1 is LGHDT and CDR2 YNNKEL (reference sequence). The CDR3 contains 17 residues. The CDR3 here is CASSQPGQDTTNEKLFF. The CDR3 region has the DNA TGTGCCAGCAGCCAACCTGGACAGGATACAACTAATGAAAAACTGTTTTTT.

The chain recombines TRBV25-1 with TRBJ1-2; TRBD1 agrees at 7 bases. The CDR3 extends over 12 amino acids. Trimming removed 5 bases from V and 7 bases from J; junction bases left unmatched: 4. The germline gives CDR1 MGHDK, CDR2 SYGVNS. This chain's CDR3 is CASSRQGLGYTF. In DNA form, the CDR3 reads TGTGCCAGCAGTCGACAGGGACTTGGCTACACCTTC.

V and J are TRBV7-2 and TRBJ1-2, with 7 bases fitting TRBD1. The V segment lost 5 bases and the J segment 2 bases; nucleotides outside the gene matches: 2. Per germline, CDR1 SGHTA and CDR2 FQGNSA. CDR3 length: 13 amino acids. The CDR3 reads CASSPDRNYGYTF. The CDR3 DNA follows: TGTGCCAGCAGCCCGGACAGGAACTATGGCTACACCTTC.

CDR3 nucleotide sequence: TGCAGTGCGAGCGGGACCTCTGGGGCTTTCTTT. This codes for CSASGTSGAFF. V usage is TRBV20-1 and J usage is TRBJ1-1, with D maybe TRBD1 (5 bases). From germline, CDR1 is DFQATT and CDR2 SNEGSKA (reference sequence). CDR3 length: 11 residues. Trimming pared 6 bases from V and 11 bases from J, leaving 16 bases between.

The V gene is TRBV11-2, the J gene TRBJ2-1; 8 bases line up with TRBD2. The CDR3 is 17 amino acids. From germline, CDR1 is SGHAT and CDR2 FQNNGV. The junction had 12 bases not matched to a gene; V was cut back by 3 bases and J by 5 bases. CDR3 DNA: TGTGCCAGCAGCTTGGACGGCCAGCGGGGGTACCACAATGAGCAGTTCTTC. This encodes CASSLDGQRGYHNEQFF.

The chain uses TRBV19 and TRBJ1-1, with 8 bases fitting TRBD1. Germline CDR1 LNHDA, CDR2 SQIVND (reference sequence). V trimming: 7 bases; J trimming: 0 bases; junction bases outside the gene matches: 10. This CDR3 contains 16 residues. The CDR3 sequence: CASTSSSGGLNTEAFF. The CDR3 DNA follows: TGTGCCAGTACCTCCTCATCAGGGGGCCTGAACACTGAAGCTTTCTTT.

This rearrangement joins TRBV19 to TRBJ1-1; the D gene is possibly TRBD1 (5 bases). Germline V gene data show CDR1 as LNHDA and CDR2 as SQIVND (reference sequence). The CDR3 has 13 amino acids. V was trimmed by 6 bases and J by 1 base, leaving 9 bases between them. As DNA, the CDR3 is TGTGCCAGTAGGGGACTCCCGAACACTGAAGCTTTCTTT. Amino acid sequence: CASRGLPNTEAFF.

The chain employs TRBV11-2 and TRBJ1-2; maybe TRBD1 (6 bases). Germline V CDR1 and CDR2: SGHAT, FQNNGV. This CDR3 has 15 amino acids. The V gene lost 1 base and the J gene lost 7 bases, with 16 bases spanning the gap. CDR3 nucleotide sequence: TGTGCCAGCAGCTTAGCCCGGACAGTATCTAGTGGCTACACCTTC. As protein: CASSLARTVSSGYTF.

Only one count was recorded for this clone. The V and J genes are TRBV27 and TRBJ2-2; tentatively, D is TRBD1 (5 bases). The V and J ends lost 6 bases and 4 bases respectively, with 12 bases between them. The germline CDR1 and CDR2 sequences are MNHEY and SMNVEV (reference sequence). CDR3 length equals 14 residues. The CDR3 sequence is CASRIGDPTGELFF. The DNA of the CDR3 is TGTGCCAGCAGAATAGGGGATCCCACCGGGGAGCTGTTTTTT.

The rearrangement joins TRBV6-5 to TRBJ2-5; TRBD2 agrees at 9 bases. This CDR3 is 14 amino acids long. The germline gives CDR1 MNHEY, CDR2 SVGAGI. The junction had 7 bases not matched to a gene; V was cut back by 7 bases and J by 4 bases. The CDR3 DNA reads as TGTGCCAGCACGGGCGGGGGGGCAGGAGAGACCCAGTACTTC. It encodes CASTGGGAGETQYF.